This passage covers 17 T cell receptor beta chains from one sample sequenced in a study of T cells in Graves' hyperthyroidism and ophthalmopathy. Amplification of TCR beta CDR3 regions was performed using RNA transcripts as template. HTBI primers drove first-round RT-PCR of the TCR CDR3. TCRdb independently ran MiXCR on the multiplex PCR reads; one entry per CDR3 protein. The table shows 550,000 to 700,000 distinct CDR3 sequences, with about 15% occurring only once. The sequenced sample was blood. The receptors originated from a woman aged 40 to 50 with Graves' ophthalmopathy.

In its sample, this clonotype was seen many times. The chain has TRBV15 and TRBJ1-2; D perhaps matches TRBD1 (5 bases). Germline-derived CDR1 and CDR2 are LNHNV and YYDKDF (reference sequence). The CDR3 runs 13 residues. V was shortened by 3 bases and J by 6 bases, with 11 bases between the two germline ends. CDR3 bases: TGTGCCACCAGCAGTGGGCAGGGCGATGGCTACACCTTC. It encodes CATSSGQGDGYTF.

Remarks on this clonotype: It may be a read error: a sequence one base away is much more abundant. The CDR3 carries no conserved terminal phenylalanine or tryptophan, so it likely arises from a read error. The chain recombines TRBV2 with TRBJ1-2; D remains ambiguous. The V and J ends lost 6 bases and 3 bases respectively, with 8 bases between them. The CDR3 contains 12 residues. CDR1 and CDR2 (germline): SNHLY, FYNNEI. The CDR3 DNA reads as TGTGCCAGCAGGCCGGAGGACTATGGCTACACCTCC. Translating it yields CASRPEDYGYTS.

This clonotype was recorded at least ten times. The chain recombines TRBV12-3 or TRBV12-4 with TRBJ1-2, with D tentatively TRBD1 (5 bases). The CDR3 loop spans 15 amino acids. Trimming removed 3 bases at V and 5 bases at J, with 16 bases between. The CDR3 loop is CASSFLLGARYGYTF. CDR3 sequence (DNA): TGTGCCAGCAGTTTCCTCCTAGGGGCCCGGTATGGCTACACCTTC.

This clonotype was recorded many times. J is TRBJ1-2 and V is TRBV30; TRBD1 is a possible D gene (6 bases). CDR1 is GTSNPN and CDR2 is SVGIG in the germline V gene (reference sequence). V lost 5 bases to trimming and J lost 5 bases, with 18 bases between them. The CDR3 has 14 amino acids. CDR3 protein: CAWSGGLGDYGYTF. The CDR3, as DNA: TGTGCCTGGTCGGGGGGCCTAGGAGATTATGGCTACACCTTC.

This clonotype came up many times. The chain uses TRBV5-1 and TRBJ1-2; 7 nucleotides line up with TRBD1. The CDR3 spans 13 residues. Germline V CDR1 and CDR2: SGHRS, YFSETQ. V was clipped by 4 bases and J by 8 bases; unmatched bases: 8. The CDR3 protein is CASSGTGVRGYTF. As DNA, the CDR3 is TGCGCCAGCAGCGGAACAGGGGTGAGAGGCTACACCTTC. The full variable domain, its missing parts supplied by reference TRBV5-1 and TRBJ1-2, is KAGVTQTPRYLIKTRGQQVTLSCSPISGHRSVSWYQQTPGQGLQFLFEYFSETQRNKGNFPGRFSGRQFSNSRSEMNVSTLELGDSALYLCASSGTGVRGYTFGSGTRLTVV.

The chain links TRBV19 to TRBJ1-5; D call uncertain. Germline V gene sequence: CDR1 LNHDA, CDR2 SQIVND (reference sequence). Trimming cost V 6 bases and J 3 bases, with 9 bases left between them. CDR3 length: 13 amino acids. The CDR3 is CASREQYNQPQHF. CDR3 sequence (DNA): TGTGCCAGTAGGGAACAATACAATCAGCCCCAGCATTTT.

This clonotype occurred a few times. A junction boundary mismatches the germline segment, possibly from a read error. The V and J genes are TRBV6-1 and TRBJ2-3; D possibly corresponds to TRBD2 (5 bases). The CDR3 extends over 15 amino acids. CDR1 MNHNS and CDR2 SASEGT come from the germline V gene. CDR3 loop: CAISEAAGGTDTQYF. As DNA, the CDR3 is TGTGCCATCAGTGAAGCGGCGGGTGGCACAGATACGCAGTATTTT.

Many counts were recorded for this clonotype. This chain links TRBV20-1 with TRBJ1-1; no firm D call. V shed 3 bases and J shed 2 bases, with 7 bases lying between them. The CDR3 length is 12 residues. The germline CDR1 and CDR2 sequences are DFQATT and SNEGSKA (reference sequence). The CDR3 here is CSASLGNTEAFF. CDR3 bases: TGCAGTGCTAGTTTGGGTAACACTGAAGCTTTCTTT.

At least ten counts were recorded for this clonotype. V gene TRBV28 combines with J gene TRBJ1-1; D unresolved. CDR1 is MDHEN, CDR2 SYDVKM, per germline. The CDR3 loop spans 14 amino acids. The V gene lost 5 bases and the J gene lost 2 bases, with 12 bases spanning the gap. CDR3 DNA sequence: TGTGCCAGCAGTAACCTGTACCGCAACACTGAAGCTTTCTTT. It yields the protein CASSNLYRNTEAFF.

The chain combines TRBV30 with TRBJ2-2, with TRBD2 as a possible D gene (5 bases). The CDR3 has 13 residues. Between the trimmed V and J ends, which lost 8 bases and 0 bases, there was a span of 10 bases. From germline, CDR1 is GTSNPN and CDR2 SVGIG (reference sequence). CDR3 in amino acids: CAHLGANTGELFF. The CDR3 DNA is TGTGCCCACCTCGGGGCGAACACCGGGGAGCTGTTTTTT.

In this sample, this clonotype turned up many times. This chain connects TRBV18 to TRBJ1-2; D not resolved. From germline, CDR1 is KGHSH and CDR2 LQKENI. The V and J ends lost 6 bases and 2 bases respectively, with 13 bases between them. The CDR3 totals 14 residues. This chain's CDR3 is CASSGGRSNYGYTF. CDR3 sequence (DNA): TGTGCCAGCTCGGGCGGACGGAGCAACTATGGCTACACCTTC. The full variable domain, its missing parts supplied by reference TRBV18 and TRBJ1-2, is NAGVMQNPRHLVRRRGQEARLRCSPMKGHSHVYWYRQLPEEGLKFMVYLQKENIIDESGMPKERFSAEFPKEGPSILRIQQVVRGDSAAYFCASSGGRSNYGYTFGSGTRLTVV.

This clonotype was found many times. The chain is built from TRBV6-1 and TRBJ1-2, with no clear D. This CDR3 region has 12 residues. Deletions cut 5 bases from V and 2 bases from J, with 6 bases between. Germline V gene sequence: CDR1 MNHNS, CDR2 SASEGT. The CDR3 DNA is TGTGCCAGCAGTAGCCTAAACTATGGCTACACCTTC. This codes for CASSSLNYGYTF.

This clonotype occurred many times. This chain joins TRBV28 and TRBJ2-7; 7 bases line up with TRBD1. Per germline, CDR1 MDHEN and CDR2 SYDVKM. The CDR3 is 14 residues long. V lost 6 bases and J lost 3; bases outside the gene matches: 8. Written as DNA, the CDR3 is TGTGCCAGCAGAGAAGGACAGGTCATCTACGAGCAGTACTTC. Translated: CASREGQVIYEQYF.

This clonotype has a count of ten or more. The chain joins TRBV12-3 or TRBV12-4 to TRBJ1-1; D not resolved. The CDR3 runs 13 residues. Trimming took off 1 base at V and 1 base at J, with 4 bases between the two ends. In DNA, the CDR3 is TGTGCCAGCAGTTTAGAGAGGAACACTGAAGCTTTCTTT. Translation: CASSLERNTEAFF.

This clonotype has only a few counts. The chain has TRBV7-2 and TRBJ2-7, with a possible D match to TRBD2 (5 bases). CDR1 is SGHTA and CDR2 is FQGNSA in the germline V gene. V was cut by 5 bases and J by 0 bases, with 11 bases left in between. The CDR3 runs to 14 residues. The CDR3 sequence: CASSLWTRSYEQYF. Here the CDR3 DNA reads TGTGCCAGCAGCCTATGGACTCGCTCCTACGAGCAGTACTTC.

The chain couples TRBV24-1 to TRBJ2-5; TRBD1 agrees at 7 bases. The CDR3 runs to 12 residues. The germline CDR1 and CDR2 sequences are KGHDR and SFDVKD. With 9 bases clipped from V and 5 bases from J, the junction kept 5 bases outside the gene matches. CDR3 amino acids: CATGTDTETQYF. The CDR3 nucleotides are TGTGCCACCGGGACAGATACCGAGACCCAGTACTTC.

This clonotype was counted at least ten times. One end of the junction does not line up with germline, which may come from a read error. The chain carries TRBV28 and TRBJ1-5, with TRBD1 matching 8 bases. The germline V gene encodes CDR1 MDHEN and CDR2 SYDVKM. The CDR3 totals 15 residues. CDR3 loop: CASSFGTGLNRPQHF. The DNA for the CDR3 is TGTGCCAGCAGTTTTGGGACAGGACTCAATCGGCCCCAGCATTTT.